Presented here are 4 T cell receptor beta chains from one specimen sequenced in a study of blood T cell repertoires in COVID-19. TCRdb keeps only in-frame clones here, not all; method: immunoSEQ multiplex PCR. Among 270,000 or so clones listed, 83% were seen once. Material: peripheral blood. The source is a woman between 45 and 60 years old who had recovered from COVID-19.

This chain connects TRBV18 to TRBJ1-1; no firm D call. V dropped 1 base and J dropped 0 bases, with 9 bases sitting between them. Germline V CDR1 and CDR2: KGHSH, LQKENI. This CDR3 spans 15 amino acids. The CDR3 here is CASSPREEVNTEAFF. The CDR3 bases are TGTGCCAGCTCACCACGGGAGGAAGTGAACACTGAAGCTTTCTTT.

The CDR3, as DNA: TGTGCCAGTAGTATCGCCCCCAACAGGGGGGGATATGGCTACACCTTC. Translating gives CASSIAPNRGGYGYTF. The V gene is TRBV19, the J gene TRBJ1-2; 8 nucleotides agree with TRBD1. Germline V lookup: CDR1 LNHDA, CDR2 SQIVND (reference sequence). The length of the CDR3 is 16 residues. J was trimmed by 5 bases and V by 3 bases; bases with no gene match: 11.

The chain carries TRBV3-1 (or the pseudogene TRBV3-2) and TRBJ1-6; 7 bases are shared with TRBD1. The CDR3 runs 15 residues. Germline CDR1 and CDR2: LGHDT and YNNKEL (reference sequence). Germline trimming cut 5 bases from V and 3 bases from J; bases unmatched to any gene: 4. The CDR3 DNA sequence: TGTGCCAGCAGCGGTCGACAGGGCTATAATTCACCCCTCCACTTT. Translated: CASSGRQGYNSPLHF.

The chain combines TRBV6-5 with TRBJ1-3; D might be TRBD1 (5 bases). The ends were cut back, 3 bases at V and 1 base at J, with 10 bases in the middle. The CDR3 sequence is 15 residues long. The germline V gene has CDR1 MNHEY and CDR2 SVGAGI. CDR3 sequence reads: CASSYFSGSGNTIYF. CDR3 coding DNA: TGTGCCAGCAGTTATTTTTCAGGGTCTGGAAACACCATATATTTT.